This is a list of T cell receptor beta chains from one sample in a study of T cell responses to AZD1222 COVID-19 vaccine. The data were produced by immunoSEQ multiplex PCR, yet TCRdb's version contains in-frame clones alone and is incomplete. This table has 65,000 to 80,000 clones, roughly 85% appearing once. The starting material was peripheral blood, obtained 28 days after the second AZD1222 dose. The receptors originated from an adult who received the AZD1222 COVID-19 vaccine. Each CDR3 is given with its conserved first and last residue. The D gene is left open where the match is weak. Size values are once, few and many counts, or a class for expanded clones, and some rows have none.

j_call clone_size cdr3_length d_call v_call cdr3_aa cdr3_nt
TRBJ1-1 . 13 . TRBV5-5 CASTGGVDTEAFF TGTGCCAGCACCGGTGGGGTGGACACTGAAGCTTTCTTT
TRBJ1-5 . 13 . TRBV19 CASSIAGNQPQHF TGTGCCAGTAGTATAGCAGGTAATCAGCCCCAGCATTTT
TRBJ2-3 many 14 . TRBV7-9 CASSPQGVTDTQYF TGTGCCAGCAGCCCCCAGGGAGTCACAGATACGCAGTATTTT
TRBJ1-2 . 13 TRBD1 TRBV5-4 CASSSGQDYGYTF TGTGCCAGCAGCAGCGGACAGGATTATGGCTACACCTTC
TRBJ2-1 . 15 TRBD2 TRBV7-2 CASSPGLAGGVEQFF TGTGCCAGCAGCCCGGGACTAGCGGGAGGCGTTGAGCAGTTCTTC
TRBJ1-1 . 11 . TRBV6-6 CATTGLTEAFF TGTGCCACCACAGGGCTCACTGAAGCTTTCTTT
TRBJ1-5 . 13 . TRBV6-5 CASSYRGGQPQHF TGTGCCAGCAGTTACAGGGGGGGTCAGCCCCAGCATTTT
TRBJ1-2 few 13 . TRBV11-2 CASSSRSVYGYTF TGTGCCAGCAGCTCCCGAAGTGTCTATGGCTACACCTTC
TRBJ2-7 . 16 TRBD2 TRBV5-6 CASSPQTSGLYYEQYF TGTGCCAGCAGCCCCCAGACTAGCGGGCTTTATTACGAGCAGTACTTC
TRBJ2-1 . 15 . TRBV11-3 CASSLDGGYANEQFF TGTGCCAGCAGCTTAGACGGGGGATATGCGAATGAGCAGTTCTTC
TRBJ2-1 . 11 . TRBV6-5 CASSYRQEQFF TGTGCCAGCAGTTACCGGCAGGAGCAGTTCTTC
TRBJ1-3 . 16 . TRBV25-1 CASSTGITLSGNTIYF TGTGCCAGCAGTACAGGGATCACCCTCTCTGGAAACACCATATATTTT
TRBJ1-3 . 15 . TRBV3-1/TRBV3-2 CASSPYSTGGNTIYF TGTGCCAGCAGTCCCTATAGTACAGGTGGAAACACCATATATTTT